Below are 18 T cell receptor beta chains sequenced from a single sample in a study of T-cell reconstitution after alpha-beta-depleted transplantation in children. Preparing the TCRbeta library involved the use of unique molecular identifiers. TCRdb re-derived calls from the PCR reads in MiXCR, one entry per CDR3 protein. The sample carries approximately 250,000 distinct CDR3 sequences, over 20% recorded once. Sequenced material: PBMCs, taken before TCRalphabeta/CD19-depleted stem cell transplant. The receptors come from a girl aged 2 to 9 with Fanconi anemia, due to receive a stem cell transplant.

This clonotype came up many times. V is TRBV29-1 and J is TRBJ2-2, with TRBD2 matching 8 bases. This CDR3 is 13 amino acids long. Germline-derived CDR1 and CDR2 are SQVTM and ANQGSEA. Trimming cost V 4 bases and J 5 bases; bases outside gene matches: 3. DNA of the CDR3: TGCAGCGTTGCGACGGGGGGGACCGGGGAGCTGTTTTTT. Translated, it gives CSVATGGTGELFF.

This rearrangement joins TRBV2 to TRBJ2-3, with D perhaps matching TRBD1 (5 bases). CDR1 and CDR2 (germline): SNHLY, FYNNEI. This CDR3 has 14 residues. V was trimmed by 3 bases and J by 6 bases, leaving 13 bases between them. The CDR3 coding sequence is TGTGCCAGCAGTGACAGCTCAGGGTCCGATACGCAGTATTTT. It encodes CASSDSSGSDTQYF.

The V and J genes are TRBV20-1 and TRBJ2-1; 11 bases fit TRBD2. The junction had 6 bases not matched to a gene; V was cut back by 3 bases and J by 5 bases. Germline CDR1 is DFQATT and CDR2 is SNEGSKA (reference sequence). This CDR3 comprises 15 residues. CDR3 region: CSARRLAGGDNEQFF. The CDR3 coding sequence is TGCAGTGCTAGGCGTCTAGCGGGAGGCGACAATGAGCAGTTCTTC.

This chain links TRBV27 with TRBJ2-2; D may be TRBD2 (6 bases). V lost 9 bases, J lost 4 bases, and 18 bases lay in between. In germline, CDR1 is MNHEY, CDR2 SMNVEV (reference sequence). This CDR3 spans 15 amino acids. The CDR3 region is CASSGSPGGTGELFF. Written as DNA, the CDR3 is TGTGCCAGTTCAGGGTCACCCGGGGGCACCGGGGAGCTGTTTTTT.

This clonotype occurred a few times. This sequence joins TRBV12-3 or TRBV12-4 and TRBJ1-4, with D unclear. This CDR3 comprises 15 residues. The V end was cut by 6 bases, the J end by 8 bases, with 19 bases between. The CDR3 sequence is CASRLRGGRREKLFF. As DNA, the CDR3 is TGTGCCAGCAGGCTCCGGGGAGGGAGGAGGGAAAAACTGTTTTTT.

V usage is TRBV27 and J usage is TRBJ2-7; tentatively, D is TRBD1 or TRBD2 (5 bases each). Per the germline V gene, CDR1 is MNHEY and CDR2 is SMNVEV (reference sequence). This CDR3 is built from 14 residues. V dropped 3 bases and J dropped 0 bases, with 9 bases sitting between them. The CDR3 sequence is CASSFRDGSYEQYF. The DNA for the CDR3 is TGTGCCAGCAGTTTCCGGGACGGCTCCTACGAGCAGTACTTC.

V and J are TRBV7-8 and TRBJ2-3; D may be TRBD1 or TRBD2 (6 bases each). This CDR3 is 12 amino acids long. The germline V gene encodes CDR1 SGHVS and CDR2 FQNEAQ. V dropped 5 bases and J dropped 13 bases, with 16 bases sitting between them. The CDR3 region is CASSVVRGQEYF. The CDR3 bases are TGTGCCAGCAGCGTCGTACGGGGGCAGGAGTATTTT.

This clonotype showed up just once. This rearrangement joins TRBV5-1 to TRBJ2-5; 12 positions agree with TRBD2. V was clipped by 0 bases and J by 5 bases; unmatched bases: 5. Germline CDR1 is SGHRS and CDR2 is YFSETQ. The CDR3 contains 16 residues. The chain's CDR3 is CASSLVWTSGMETQYF. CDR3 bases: TGCGCCAGCAGCTTGGTCTGGACTAGCGGGATGGAGACCCAGTACTTC.

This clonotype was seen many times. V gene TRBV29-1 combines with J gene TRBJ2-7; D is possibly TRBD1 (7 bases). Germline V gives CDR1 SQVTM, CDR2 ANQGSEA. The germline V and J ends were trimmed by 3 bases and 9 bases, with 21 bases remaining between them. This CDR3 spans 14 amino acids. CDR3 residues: CSVEGRTGGGRQYF. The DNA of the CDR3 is TGCAGCGTTGAGGGGAGGACAGGCGGAGGTCGGCAGTACTTC.

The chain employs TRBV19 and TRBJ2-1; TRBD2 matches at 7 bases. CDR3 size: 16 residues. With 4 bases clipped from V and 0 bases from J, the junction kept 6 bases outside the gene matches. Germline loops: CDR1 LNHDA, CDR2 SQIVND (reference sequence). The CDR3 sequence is CASSSPGGSSYNEQFF. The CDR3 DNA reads TGTGCCAGTAGTAGTCCTGGCGGGAGCTCCTACAATGAGCAGTTCTTC.

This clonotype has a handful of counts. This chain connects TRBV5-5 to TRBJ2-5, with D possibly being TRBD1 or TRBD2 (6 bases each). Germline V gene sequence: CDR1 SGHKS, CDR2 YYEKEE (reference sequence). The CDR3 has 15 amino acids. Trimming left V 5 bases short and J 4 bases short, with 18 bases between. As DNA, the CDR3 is TGTGCCAGCAGTGATATAAGGGGGGTACGAGAGACCCAGTACTTC. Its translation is CASSDIRGVRETQYF. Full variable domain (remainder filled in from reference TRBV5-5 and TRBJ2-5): DAGVTQSPTHLIKTRGQQVTLRCSPISGHKSVSWYQQVLGQGPQFIFQYYEKEERGRGNFPDRFSARQFPNYSSELNVNALLLGDSALYLCASSDIRGVRETQYFGPGTRLLVL.

The CDR3 region is CASSYGGADYEQYF. The CDR3 coding sequence is TGTGCCAGCAGTTACGGAGGTGCAGATTACGAGCAGTACTTC. This chain uses TRBV6-5 with TRBJ2-7; maybe TRBD2 (5 bases). V dropped 2 bases and J dropped 4 bases, with 12 bases sitting between them. Germline lookup yields CDR1 MNHEY and CDR2 SVGAGI. There are 14 residues in the CDR3.

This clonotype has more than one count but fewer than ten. The CDR3: CSALRTMRYEQYF. In nucleotides, the CDR3 is TGCAGTGCTTTACGGACAATGCGCTACGAGCAGTACTTC. The chain joins TRBV20-1 to TRBJ2-7; D is possibly TRBD1 (5 bases). Germline CDR1 reads DFQATT; CDR2 reads SNEGSKA (reference sequence). The V gene lost 5 bases and the J gene lost 3 bases, with 14 bases spanning the gap. The CDR3 spans 13 residues.

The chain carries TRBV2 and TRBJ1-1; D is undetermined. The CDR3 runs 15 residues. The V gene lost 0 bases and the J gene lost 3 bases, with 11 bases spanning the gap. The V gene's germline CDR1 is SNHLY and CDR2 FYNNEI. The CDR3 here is CASSEAGSLHTEAFF. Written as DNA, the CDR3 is TGTGCCAGCAGTGAAGCGGGCAGCTTACACACTGAAGCTTTCTTT.

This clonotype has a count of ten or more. The CDR3 sequence is CASTQIHVGGTLVANEQFF. The CDR3, as DNA: TGTGCCAGCACCCAAATCCATGTTGGGGGGACTTTAGTAGCCAATGAGCAGTTCTTC. J is TRBJ2-1 and V is TRBV11-1, with D tentatively TRBD2 (6 bases). CDR3 size: 19 residues. In germline, CDR1 is SGHAT, CDR2 FQDESV (reference sequence). Trimming took 7 bases from V and 6 from J, leaving 31 bases between them. Looking up the rest from reference TRBV11-1 and TRBJ2-1 gives the full variable domain: EAEVAQSPRYKITEKSQAVAFWCDPISGHATLYWYRQILGQGPELLVQFQDESVVDDSQLPKDRFSAERLKGVDSTLKIQPAELGDSAMYLCASTQIHVGGTLVANEQFFGPGTRLTVL.

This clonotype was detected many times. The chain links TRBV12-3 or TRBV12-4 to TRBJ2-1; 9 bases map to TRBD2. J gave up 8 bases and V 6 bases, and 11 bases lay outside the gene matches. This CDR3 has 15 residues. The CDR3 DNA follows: TGTGCCAGCAGCTCAACTAGCGGGCGATATTATGAGCAGTTCTTC. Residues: CASSSTSGRYYEQFF.

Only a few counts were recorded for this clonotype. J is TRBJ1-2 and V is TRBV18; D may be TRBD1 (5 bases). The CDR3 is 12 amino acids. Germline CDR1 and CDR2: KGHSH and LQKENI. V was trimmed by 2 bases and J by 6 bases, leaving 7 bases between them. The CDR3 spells CASSPSRDGYTF. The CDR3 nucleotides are TGTGCCAGCTCACCATCCAGGGATGGCTACACCTTC.

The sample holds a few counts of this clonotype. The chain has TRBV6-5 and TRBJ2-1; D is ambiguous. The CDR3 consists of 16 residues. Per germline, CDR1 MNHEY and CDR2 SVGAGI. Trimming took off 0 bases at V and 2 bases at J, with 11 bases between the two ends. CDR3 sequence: CASSYSSSGAYNEQFF. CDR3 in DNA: TGTGCCAGCAGTTACTCGTCTAGTGGTGCCTACAATGAGCAGTTCTTC.